The sequence of this T cell receptor (beta chain) was determined in a study of vaccination and CD4 T cells after COVID-19. Study-level background: Investigators drew the post-COVID samples a median about 98 days after diagnosis, with a range of 35 to 161. Control cultures received a CEFX pool, an HIV-1 Nef pool, or no peptide. Investigators stimulated cells with overlapping spike peptides drawn from SARS-CoV-2, HCoV-NL63, HCoV-OC43 and HCoV-229E.

The CDR3 length is 12 residues. Trimming took off 2 bases at V and 0 bases at J, with 4 bases between the two ends. Germline V gene lookup returns CDR1 DFQATT and CDR2 SNEGSKA (reference sequence). As for this clonotype: Its antigen is not known.

The Oncomine TCR Beta short-read assay was applied to DNA of cultured CD4+ T cells. TCRdb analysed the PCR reads with MiXCR anew, one entry per CDR3 protein. The sample records 10,000 to 15,000 distinct CDR3 sequences, 62% being singletons. Treatment noted: roughly ten-day PBMC culture with coronavirus spike peptide pools or control peptides (ViraFEST assay). This receptor was obtained from a human donor who had recovered from COVID-19. This sequence joins TRBV20-1 and TRBJ2-5, with D unclear. Specimen: CD4+ T cells from blood, cultured in vitro. The CDR3 loop reads CSARFYQETQYF. The CDR3 nucleotides read TGCAGTGCTAGATTTTACCAAGAGACCCAGTACTTC.